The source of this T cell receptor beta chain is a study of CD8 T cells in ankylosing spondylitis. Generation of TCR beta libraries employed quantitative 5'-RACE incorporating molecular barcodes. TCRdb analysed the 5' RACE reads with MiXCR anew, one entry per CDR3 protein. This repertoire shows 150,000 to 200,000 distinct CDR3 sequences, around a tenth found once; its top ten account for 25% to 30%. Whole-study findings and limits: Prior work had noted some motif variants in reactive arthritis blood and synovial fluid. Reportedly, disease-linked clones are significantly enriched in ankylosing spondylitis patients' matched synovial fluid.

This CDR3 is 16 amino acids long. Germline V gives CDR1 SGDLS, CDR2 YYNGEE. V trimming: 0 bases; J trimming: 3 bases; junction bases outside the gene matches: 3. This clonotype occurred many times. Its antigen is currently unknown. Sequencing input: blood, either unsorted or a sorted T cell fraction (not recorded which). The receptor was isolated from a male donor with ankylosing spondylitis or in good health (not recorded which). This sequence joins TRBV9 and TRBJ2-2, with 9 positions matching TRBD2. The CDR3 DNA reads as TGTGCCAGCAGCGTAGACAGCGGGGGGTACACCGGGGAGCTGTTTTTT. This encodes CASSVDSGGYTGELFF.